What follows describes a single TCR beta chain. This entry is derived from a study of blood T cell repertoires in COVID-19. Study overall: Italy, Spain and the United States were the sources of the convalescent and acute COVID-19 samples.

The repertoire was sequenced with immunoSEQ multiplex PCR; TCRdb's copy has only in-frame clones and lacks some. The sample includes 140,000 or so clones, 84% seen only once; the top ten take approximately 10%. CDR3 size: 14 residues. Germline V lookup: CDR1 SNHLY, CDR2 FYNNEI. The germline V and J ends were trimmed by 4 bases and 5 bases, with 11 bases remaining between them. The sequence came from a man in his 60s with active or convalescent COVID-19. The specimen sequenced was peripheral blood. The rearrangement uses TRBV2 and TRBJ1-4; D not resolved. This CDR3 reads CASSARRNNEKLFF. DNA of the CDR3: TGTGCCAGCAGTGCCCGGCGGAACAATGAAAAACTGTTTTTT.